This T cell receptor (beta chain) was identified during a study of OX40 agonist ivuxolimab in advanced cancers. Sequencing used immunoSEQ multiplex PCR; TCRdb keeps in-frame clones, though not all of them. The sample has roughly 60,000 clones; approximately 86% are singletons. With 1 base clipped from V and 5 bases from J, the junction kept 9 bases outside the gene matches. The CDR3 has 16 amino acids. Germline CDR1 reads SGHNT; CDR2 reads YENEEA. Blood got drawn at baseline, again on cycle 4 day 1, and then on cycle 7 day 1. Overall study results and limits: Clonal expansion from baseline to week 6 occurred in both CD4+ and CD8+ T cells. Researchers report that CD8+ T cells had, on average, more expanded clones than CD4+.

Turning to this clone: The antigen is not known.

The sequence was collected from an adult with an advanced solid tumor such as melanoma, head and neck, liver or kidney cancer. This sequence joins TRBV11-3 and TRBJ2-5, with 8 positions matching TRBD2. Here the sequenced sample was CD4+ or CD8+ T cells sorted from blood, taken in a trial of the OX40 agonist ivuxolimab. CDR3: CASSLGSRGVQETQYF. For the CDR3, the DNA is TGTGCCAGCAGCTTAGGTTCGCGGGGGGTCCAGGAGACCCAGTACTTC. Looking up the rest from reference TRBV11-3 and TRBJ2-5 gives the full variable domain: EAGVVQSPRYKIIEKKQPVAFWCNPISGHNTLYWYLQNLGQGPELLIRYENEEAVDDSQLPKDRFSAERLKGVDSTLKIQPAELGDSAVYLCASSLGSRGVQETQYFGPGTRLLVL.